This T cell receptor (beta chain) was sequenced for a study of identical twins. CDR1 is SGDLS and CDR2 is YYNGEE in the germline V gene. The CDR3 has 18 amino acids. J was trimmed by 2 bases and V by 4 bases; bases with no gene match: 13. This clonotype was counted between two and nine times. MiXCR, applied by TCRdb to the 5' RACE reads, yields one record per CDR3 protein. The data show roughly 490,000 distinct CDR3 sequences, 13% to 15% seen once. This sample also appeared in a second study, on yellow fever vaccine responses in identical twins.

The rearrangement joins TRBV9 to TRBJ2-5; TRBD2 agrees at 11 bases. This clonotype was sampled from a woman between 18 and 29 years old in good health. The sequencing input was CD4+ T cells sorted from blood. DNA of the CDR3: TGTGCCAGCAGCCCGTACTTGTCGGCTAGCGGGGGGCAAGAGACCCAGTACTTC. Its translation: CASSPYLSASGGQETQYF.